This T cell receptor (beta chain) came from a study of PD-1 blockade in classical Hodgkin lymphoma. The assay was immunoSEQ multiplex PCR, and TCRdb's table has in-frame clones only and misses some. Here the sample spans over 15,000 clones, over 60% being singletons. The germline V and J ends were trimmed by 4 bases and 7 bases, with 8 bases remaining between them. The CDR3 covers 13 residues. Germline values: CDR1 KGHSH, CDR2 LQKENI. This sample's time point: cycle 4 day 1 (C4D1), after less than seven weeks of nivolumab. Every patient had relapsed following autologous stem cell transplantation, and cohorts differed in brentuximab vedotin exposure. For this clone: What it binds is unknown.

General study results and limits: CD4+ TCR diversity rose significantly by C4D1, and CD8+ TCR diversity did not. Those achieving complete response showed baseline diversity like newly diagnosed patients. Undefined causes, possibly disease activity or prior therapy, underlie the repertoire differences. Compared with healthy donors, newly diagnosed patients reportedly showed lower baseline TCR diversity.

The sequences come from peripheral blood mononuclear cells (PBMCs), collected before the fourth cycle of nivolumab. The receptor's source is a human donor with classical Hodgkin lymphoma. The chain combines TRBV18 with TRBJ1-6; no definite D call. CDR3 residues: CASSQEINSPLHF. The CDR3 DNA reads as TGTGCCAGCTCACAGGAAATAAATTCACCCCTCCACTTT.